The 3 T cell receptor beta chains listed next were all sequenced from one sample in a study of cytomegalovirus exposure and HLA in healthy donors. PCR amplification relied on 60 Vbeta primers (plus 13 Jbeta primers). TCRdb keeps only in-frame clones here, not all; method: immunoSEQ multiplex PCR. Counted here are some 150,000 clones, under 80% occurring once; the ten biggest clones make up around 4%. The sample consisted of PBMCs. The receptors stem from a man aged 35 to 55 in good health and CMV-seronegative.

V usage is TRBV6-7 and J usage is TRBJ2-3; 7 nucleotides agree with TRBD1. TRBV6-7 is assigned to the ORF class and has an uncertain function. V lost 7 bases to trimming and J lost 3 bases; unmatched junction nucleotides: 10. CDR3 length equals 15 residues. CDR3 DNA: TGTGCCAGCAACGCGCGACAGGGTAGGACAGATACGCAGTATTTT. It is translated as CASNARQGRTDTQYF.

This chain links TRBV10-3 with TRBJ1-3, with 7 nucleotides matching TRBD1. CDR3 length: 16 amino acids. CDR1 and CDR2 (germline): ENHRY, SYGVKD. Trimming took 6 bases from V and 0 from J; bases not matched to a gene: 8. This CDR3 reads CAISPGQSSSGNTIYF. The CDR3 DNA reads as TGTGCCATCAGCCCGGGACAGTCAAGCTCTGGAAACACCATATATTTT.

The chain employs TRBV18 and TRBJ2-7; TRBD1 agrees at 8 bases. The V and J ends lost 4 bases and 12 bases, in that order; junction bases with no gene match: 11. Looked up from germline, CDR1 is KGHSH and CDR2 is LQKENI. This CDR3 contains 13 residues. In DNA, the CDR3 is TGTGCCAGCTCACGCGCGGACAGGGAAAGACTGTACTTC. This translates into CASSRADRERLYF.